Listed here are 26 T cell receptor beta chains from one sample, sequenced in a study of blood T cells in healthy people across ages. A second PCR, run for about 7 to 12 cycles, used a sample-barcoded 5' primer plus a J-beta primer mix. TCRdb analysed the 5' RACE reads with MiXCR anew, one entry per CDR3 protein. This sample has 1.5 million to 2 million distinct CDR3 sequences, with approximately 28% found just once. Sequenced material: blood. The receptor source for this set is a woman aged 25 to 39 in good health.

This clonotype appeared a few times. This chain joins TRBV7-2 and TRBJ2-7, with a tentative D call TRBD2 (6 bases). The CDR3 totals 16 residues. Per the germline V gene, CDR1 is SGHTA and CDR2 is FQGNSA. V was shortened by 1 base and J by 3 bases, with 16 bases between the two germline ends. CDR3 amino acids: CASSLVGLSLVYEQYF. The CDR3 DNA follows: TGTGCCAGCAGCTTAGTGGGACTTTCATTGGTCTACGAGCAGTACTTC. The whole variable domain, remainder taken from reference TRBV7-2 and TRBJ2-7, is GAGVSQSPSNKVTEKGKDVELRCDPISGHTALYWYRQSLGQGLEFLIYFQGNSAPDKSGLPSDRFSAERTGGSVSTLTIQRTQQEDSAVYLCASSLVGLSLVYEQYFGPGTRLTVT.

This rearrangement joins TRBV12-3 or TRBV12-4 to TRBJ2-2, with D possibly being TRBD2 (5 bases). This CDR3 contains 14 residues. V was clipped by 0 bases and J by 6 bases, with 8 bases between them. The chain's CDR3 is CASSLAASSGELFF. CDR3 DNA: TGTGCCAGCAGTTTAGCGGCTAGCTCCGGGGAGCTGTTTTTT.

V and J are TRBV14 and TRBJ2-5; TRBD2 aligns across 10 bases. CDR3 length: 17 residues. J was trimmed by 5 bases and V by 1 base; bases with no gene match: 10. Looked up from germline, CDR1 is SGHDN and CDR2 is FVKESK. The CDR3 protein is CASSQGIAGGRRETQYF. CDR3 coding DNA: TGTGCCAGCAGCCAAGGGATAGCGGGAGGAAGACGCGAGACCCAGTACTTC.

The sample holds a few counts of this clonotype. The V call is TRBV4-1, the J call TRBJ2-7; 9 positions match TRBD2. Germline trimming cut 0 bases from V and 6 bases from J; bases unmatched to any gene: 9. This CDR3 spans 16 amino acids. The germline gives CDR1 MGHRA, CDR2 YSYEKL. This chain's CDR3 is CASSQEGAGGDGEQYF. The CDR3 nucleotides are TGCGCCAGCAGCCAAGAAGGGGCGGGAGGGGATGGCGAGCAGTACTTC.

This clonotype has just a few counts. The CDR3 nucleotides are TGTGCCAGCAGTTACGAGCAGGACAGGGAATGGGGCTACGAGCAGTACTTC. This codes for CASSYEQDREWGYEQYF. The chain carries TRBV6-6 and TRBJ2-7; TRBD1 matches 8 bases. V shed 2 bases, J shed 3 bases, and the junction held 12 bases outside the gene matches. CDR3 length: 17 amino acids. Germline V lookup: CDR1 MNHNY, CDR2 SVGAGI (reference sequence).

This clonotype was seen only a few times. The V call is TRBV20-1, the J call TRBJ2-3; D unresolved. Germline loops: CDR1 DFQATT, CDR2 SNEGSKA (reference sequence). The CDR3 consists of 13 residues. As DNA, the CDR3 is TGCGGCGTGACTGTCCCTGGCACAGATACGCAGTATTTT. It is translated as CGVTVPGTDTQYF.

Worth noting for this clonotype: One end of the junction does not line up with germline, which may come from a read error. The chain couples TRBV6-2 or TRBV6-3 to TRBJ2-5; no clear D. The CDR3 has 11 residues. Germline lookup yields CDR1 MNHEY and CDR2 SVGEGT. In DNA form, the CDR3 reads TGTGCCAGCAGTGACCACGAGACCCAGTACTTC. Its protein product is CASSDHETQYF.

This rearrangement joins TRBV5-1 to TRBJ2-2, with D possibly being TRBD1 or TRBD2 (5 bases each). V lost 5 bases and J 2 bases, leaving 16 bases between the germline ends. Germline loops: CDR1 SGHRS, CDR2 YFSETQ. The CDR3 is 16 residues long. The CDR3 is CASRAQGVGNTGELFF. CDR3 nucleotides: TGCGCCAGCAGAGCGCAGGGAGTGGGAAACACCGGGGAGCTGTTTTTT.

The genes are TRBV24-1 and TRBJ1-2; D gene ambiguous. This CDR3 region has 12 residues. Germline loops: CDR1 KGHDR, CDR2 SFDVKD. The V and J ends lost 1 base and 7 bases respectively, with 6 bases between them. The CDR3 bases are TGTGCCACCAGTGATTTTTTCGGTGGCTACACCTTC. Its protein product is CATSDFFGGYTF.

This rearrangement joins TRBV6-5 to TRBJ1-2; perhaps TRBD1 as D (5 bases). CDR1 is MNHEY and CDR2 is SVGAGI in the germline V gene. The ends were cut back, 2 bases at V and 6 bases at J, with 13 bases in the middle. The CDR3 length is 14 residues. The chain's CDR3 is CASSYRAGTHGYTF. CDR3 in DNA: TGTGCCAGCAGTTACAGGGCAGGGACCCATGGCTACACCTTC.

This chain connects TRBV9 to TRBJ1-6; 9 bases align to TRBD1. The CDR3 is 18 amino acids. Losses at the gene ends were 1 base for V and 0 bases for J; bases not matched to a gene: 5. Germline CDR1 SGDLS, CDR2 YYNGEE. CDR3 region: CASSVRTGEGSYNSPLHF. The CDR3 nucleotides are TGTGCCAGCAGCGTAAGGACAGGGGAAGGCTCCTATAATTCACCCCTCCACTTT.

This clonotype was counted only a few times. In DNA form, the CDR3 reads TGCAGCGTTGGACAGGCGATTTCCTACAATGAGCAGTTCTTC. Translated: CSVGQAISYNEQFF. The V gene is TRBV29-1, the J gene TRBJ2-1, with D possibly TRBD1 on 6 matching bases. The CDR3 sequence is 14 residues long. With 4 bases removed from V and 1 base from J, the gap between germline ends came to 11 bases. In germline, CDR1 is SQVTM, CDR2 ANQGSEA.

The genes are TRBV3-1 and TRBJ1-2; no firm D call. This CDR3 is built from 11 residues. Germline assignment: CDR1 LGHDT and CDR2 YNNKEL (reference sequence). The ends were cut back, 8 bases at V and 10 bases at J, with 14 bases in the middle. In DNA, the CDR3 is TGTGCCAGCTCCCCGGGGAGGTCCTACACCTTC. It codes for CASSPGRSYTF. The whole variable domain, filled in from reference TRBV3-1 and TRBJ1-2, reads DTAVSQTPKYLVTQMGNDKSIKCEQNLGHDTMYWYKQDSKKFLKIMFSYNNKELIINETVPNRFSPKSPDKAHLNLHINSLELGDSAVYFCASSPGRSYTFGSGTRLTVV.

The CDR3 region is CASSPTREGYGYTF. The CDR3 DNA reads as TGTGCCAGCAGCCCAACCAGGGAGGGCTATGGCTACACCTTC. The genes are TRBV7-9 and TRBJ1-2, with D possibly TRBD1 on 5 matching bases. V lost 5 bases, J lost 4 bases, and 14 bases lay in between. The germline V gene has CDR1 SEHNR and CDR2 FQNEAQ (reference sequence). CDR3 length: 14 residues.

In this sample, this clonotype turned up many times. The gene calls are TRBV6-5 and TRBJ1-6; D possibly corresponds to TRBD1 (5 bases). The CDR3 totals 13 residues. Germline V lookup: CDR1 MNHEY, CDR2 SVGAGI. V dropped 2 bases and J dropped 6 bases, with 5 bases sitting between them. For the CDR3, the DNA is TGTGCCAGCAGTTACAGGGGTAATTCACCCCTCCACTTT. This sequence encodes CASSYRGNSPLHF.

This clonotype was counted many times. The gene calls are TRBV29-1 and TRBJ2-7; 8 positions match TRBD1. CDR1 SQVTM and CDR2 ANQGSEA come from the germline V gene. V shed 7 bases, J shed 5 bases, and the junction held 13 bases outside the gene matches. CDR3 length: 14 amino acids. The CDR3 region has the DNA TGCAGCGCTGGTCGTGGGCAGGGGGCCCACGAGCAGTACTTC. Amino acid sequence: CSAGRGQGAHEQYF.

As DNA, the CDR3 is TGTGCCAGCAGCAAGGAAGGGAGAGCTTTCTTT. This codes for CASSKEGRAFF. V and J are TRBV6-5 and TRBJ1-1; no definite D call. Germline loops: CDR1 MNHEY, CDR2 SVGAGI. Trimming shortened V by 6 bases and J by 10 bases, and 12 bases separated the two germline ends. This CDR3 is built from 11 residues.

The J gene is TRBJ1-4, the V gene TRBV7-9; perhaps TRBD1 as D (5 bases). The CDR3 is made up of 14 amino acids. Looked up from germline, CDR1 is SEHNR and CDR2 is FQNEAQ (reference sequence). The ends were cut back, 2 bases at V and 8 bases at J, with 12 bases in the middle. The DNA for the CDR3 is TGTGCCAGCAGCTTACCGGGGGTTAGCGAAAAACTGTTTTTT. It encodes CASSLPGVSEKLFF.

This chain connects TRBV5-5 to TRBJ2-5, with 11 positions matching TRBD2. The J segment lost 7 bases and the V segment lost 2 bases, leaving 1 base of the junction unmatched. The CDR3 has 13 residues. From germline, CDR1 is SGHKS and CDR2 YYEKEE (reference sequence). The CDR3 DNA reads TGTGCCAGCAGCTTTGGACTAGCGGGGACCCAGTACTTC. Translating gives CASSFGLAGTQYF.

This clonotype has just one count. This could be a read error, since a much larger clone is one nucleotide away. The chain links TRBV29-1 to TRBJ2-5; D gene unclear. The length of the CDR3 is 13 residues. With 4 bases removed from V and 11 bases from J, the gap between germline ends came to 20 bases. In germline, CDR1 is SQVTM, CDR2 ANQGSEA. The CDR3 coding sequence is TGCAGCGTTGTTTTTGTGGGTTCTGCTGAGCAGTACTTC. Translating gives CSVVFVGSAEQYF.

In this sample, this clonotype turned up a few times. This chain connects TRBV28 to TRBJ2-3; 9 bases are shared with TRBD1. The CDR3 contains 16 residues. V gave up 4 bases and J gave up 0 bases; unmatched junction bases: 5. The germline gives CDR1 MDHEN, CDR2 SYDVKM. CDR3 residues: CASSSGTGTSTDTQYF. The CDR3 bases are TGTGCCAGCAGTTCAGGGACAGGGACTAGCACAGATACGCAGTATTTT. Looking up the rest from reference TRBV28 and TRBJ2-3 gives the full variable domain: DVKVTQSSRYLVKRTGEKVFLECVQDMDHENMFWYRQDPGLGLRLIYFSYDVKMKEKGDIPEGYSVSREKKERFSLILESASTNQTSMYLCASSSGTGTSTDTQYFGPGTRLTVL.

The chain uses TRBV27 and TRBJ2-1, with D possibly matching TRBD2 (6 bases). CDR1 and CDR2 (germline): MNHEY, SMNVEV (reference sequence). The V and J ends lost 5 bases and 0 bases respectively, with 11 bases between them. This CDR3 is built from 15 residues. The CDR3 is CASSGDFDSYNEQFF. The CDR3 DNA follows: TGTGCCAGCAGTGGGGACTTTGACTCCTACAATGAGCAGTTCTTC.

This clonotype was counted between two and nine times. A read error may account for a junction end that differs from germline. The J gene is TRBJ2-5, the V gene TRBV20-1; TRBD2 agrees at 8 bases. This CDR3 is 12 amino acids long. Germline assignment: CDR1 DFQATT and CDR2 SNEGSKA (reference sequence). The CDR3 nucleotides are TGCTGTGCCCGGACTAGCTCAGAGACCCAGTACTTC. It yields the protein CCARTSSETQYF.

This clonotype was recorded at least ten times. This chain uses TRBV29-1 with TRBJ2-1; 9 bases agree with TRBD1. Germline CDR1 is SQVTM and CDR2 is ANQGSEA. V was clipped by 4 bases and J by 6 bases; unmatched bases: 10. This CDR3 comprises 15 residues. Here the CDR3 reads CSVVSPGQGFNEQFF. The CDR3, as DNA: TGCAGCGTTGTTTCTCCGGGACAGGGTTTCAATGAGCAGTTCTTC.

Here the CDR3 DNA reads TGCAGTGCTAGGATGGCGCAGGGGGCGTACGAGCAGTACTTC. Amino acids: CSARMAQGAYEQYF. This chain uses TRBV20-1 with TRBJ2-7; 8 bases line up with TRBD1. Germline V CDR1 and CDR2: DFQATT, SNEGSKA (reference sequence). Trimming removed 3 bases from V and 4 bases from J; junction bases left unmatched: 8. CDR3 length: 14 amino acids.

This clonotype has a handful of counts. The chain uses TRBV12-5 and TRBJ2-1; D gene uncertain. Trimming removed 0 bases from V and 7 bases from J, with 10 bases in between. The CDR3 loop spans 14 amino acids. Germline CDR1 and CDR2: LGHNT and FRNRAP. DNA of the CDR3: TGTGCTAGTGGTTTGGTGGCCCTGGGAAATGAGCAGTTCTTC. Its protein product is CASGLVALGNEQFF.